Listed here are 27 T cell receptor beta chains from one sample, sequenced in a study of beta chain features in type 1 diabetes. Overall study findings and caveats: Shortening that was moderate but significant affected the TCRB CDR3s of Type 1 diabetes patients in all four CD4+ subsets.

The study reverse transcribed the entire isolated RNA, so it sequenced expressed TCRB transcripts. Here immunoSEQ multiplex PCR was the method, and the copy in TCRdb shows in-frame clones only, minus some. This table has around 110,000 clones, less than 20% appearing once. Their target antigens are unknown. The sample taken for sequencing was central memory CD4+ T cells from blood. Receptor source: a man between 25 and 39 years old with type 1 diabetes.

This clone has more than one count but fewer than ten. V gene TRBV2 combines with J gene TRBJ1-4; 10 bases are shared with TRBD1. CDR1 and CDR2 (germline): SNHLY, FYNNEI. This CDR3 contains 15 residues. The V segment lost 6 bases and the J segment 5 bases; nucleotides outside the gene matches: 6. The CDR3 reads CASRGRTGGNEKLFF. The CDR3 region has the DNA TGTGCCAGCAGAGGAAGGACAGGGGGAAATGAAAAACTGTTTTTT.

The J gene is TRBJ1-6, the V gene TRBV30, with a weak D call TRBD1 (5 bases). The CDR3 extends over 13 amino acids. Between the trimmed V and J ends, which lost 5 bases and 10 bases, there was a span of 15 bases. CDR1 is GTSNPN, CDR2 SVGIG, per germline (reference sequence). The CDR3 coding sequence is TGTGCCTGGGGGGCGGAGAGGCACTCACCCCTCCACTTT. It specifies CAWGAERHSPLHF.

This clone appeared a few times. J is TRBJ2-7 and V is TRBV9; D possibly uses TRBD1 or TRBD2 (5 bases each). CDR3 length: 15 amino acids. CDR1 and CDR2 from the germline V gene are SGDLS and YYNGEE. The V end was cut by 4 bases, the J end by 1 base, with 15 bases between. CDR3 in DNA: TGTGCCAGCAGCCCCCGAGGGGCCATATCCTACGAGCAGTACTTC. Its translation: CASSPRGAISYEQYF. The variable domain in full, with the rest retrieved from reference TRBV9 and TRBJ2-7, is DSGVTQTPKHLITATGQRVTLRCSPRSGDLSVYWYQQSLDQGLQFLIQYYNGEERAKGNILERFSAQQFPDLHSELNLSSLELGDSALYFCASSPRGAISYEQYFGPGTRLTVT.

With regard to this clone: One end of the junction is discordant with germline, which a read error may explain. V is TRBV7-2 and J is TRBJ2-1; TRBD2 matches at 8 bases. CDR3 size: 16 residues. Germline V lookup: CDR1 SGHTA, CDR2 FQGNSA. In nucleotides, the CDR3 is TGCGCCAGCAGCCGCCACCCCGGGACTAGAGACAATGAGCAGTTCTTC. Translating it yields CASSRHPGTRDNEQFF.

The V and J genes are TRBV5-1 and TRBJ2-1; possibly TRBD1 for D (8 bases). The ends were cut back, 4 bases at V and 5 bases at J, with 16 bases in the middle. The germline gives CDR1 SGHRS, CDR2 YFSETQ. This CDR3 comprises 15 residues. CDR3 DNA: TGCGCCAGCAGCCCCACAGGGGGGGCTAACAATGAGCAGTTCTTC. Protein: CASSPTGGANNEQFF.

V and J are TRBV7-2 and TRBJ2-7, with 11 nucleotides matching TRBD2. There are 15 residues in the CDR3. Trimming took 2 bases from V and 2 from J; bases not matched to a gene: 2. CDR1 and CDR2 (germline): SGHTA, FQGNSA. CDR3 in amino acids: CASSLIAGGTYEQYF. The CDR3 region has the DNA TGTGCCAGCAGCTTAATAGCGGGGGGGACCTACGAGCAGTACTTC.

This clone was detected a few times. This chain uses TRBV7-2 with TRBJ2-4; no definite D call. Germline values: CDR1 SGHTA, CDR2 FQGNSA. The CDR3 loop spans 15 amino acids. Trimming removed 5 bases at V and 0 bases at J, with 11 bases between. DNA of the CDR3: TGTGCCAGCAGCAAAGGGCCTTTAGCCAAAAACATTCAGTACTTC. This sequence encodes CASSKGPLAKNIQYF.

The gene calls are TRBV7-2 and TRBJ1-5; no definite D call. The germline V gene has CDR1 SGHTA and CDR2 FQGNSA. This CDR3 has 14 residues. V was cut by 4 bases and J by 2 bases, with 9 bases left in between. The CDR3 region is CASSSPGGNQPQHF. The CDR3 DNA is TGTGCCAGCAGCTCACCGGGAGGCAATCAGCCCCAGCATTTT.

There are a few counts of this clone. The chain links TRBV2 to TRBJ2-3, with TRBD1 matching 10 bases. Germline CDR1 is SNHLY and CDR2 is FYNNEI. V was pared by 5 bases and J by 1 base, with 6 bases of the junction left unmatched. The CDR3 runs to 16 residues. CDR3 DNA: TGTGCCAGCAGTATTAGGACAGGGGGTCGCACAGATACGCAGTATTTT. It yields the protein CASSIRTGGRTDTQYF.

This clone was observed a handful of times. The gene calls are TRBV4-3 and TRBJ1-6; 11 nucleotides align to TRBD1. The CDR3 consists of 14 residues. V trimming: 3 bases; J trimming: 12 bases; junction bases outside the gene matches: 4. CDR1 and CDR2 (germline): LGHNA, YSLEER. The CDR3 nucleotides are TGCGCCAGCAGCCAGGCGGGACAGGGGGTACCCCTCCACTTT. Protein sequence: CASSQAGQGVPLHF.

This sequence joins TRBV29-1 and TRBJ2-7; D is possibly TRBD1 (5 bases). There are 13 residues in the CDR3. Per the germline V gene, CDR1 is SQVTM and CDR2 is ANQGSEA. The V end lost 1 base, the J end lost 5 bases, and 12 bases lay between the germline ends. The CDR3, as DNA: TGCAGCGTTGAAGGTAGCCTACAGGACGAGCAGTACTTC. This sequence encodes CSVEGSLQDEQYF.

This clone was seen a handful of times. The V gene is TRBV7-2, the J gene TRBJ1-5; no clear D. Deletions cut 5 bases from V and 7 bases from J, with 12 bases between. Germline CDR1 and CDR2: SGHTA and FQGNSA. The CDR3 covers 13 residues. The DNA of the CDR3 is TGTGCCAGCAGCCTCAGCGGGCCCCAGCCCCAGCATTTT. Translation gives CASSLSGPQPQHF.

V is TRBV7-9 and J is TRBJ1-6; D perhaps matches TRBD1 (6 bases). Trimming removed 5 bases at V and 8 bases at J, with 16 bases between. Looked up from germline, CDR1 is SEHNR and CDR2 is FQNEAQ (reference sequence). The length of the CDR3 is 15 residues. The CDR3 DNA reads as TGTGCCAGCAGCCAGGCGGACAGCTTAGATTCACCCCTCCACTTT. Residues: CASSQADSLDSPLHF.

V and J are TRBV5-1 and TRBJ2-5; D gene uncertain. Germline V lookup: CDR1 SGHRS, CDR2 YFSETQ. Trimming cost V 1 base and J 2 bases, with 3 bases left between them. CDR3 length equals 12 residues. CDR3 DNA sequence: TGCGCCAGCAGCTTGACTCAAGAGACCCAGTACTTC. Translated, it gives CASSLTQETQYF. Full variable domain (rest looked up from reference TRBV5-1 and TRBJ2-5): KAGVTQTPRYLIKTRGQQVTLSCSPISGHRSVSWYQQTPGQGLQFLFEYFSETQRNKGNFPGRFSGRQFSNSRSEMNVSTLELGDSALYLCASSLTQETQYFGPGTRLLVL.

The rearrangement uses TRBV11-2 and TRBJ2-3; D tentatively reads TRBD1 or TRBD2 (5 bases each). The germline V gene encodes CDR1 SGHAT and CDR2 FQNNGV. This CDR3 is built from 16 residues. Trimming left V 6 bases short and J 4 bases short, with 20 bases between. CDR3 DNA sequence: TGTGCCAGCAGTCCAAGGTCCGGGACCCCGCCAGATACGCAGTATTTT. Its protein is CASSPRSGTPPDTQYF.

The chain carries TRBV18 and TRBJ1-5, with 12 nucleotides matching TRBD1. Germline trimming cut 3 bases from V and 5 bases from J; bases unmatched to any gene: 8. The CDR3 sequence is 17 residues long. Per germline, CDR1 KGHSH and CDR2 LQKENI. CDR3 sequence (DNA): TGTGCCAGCTCACCGCAGGGACAGGGGGCTTTTGATCAGCCCCAGCATTTT. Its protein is CASSPQGQGAFDQPQHF.

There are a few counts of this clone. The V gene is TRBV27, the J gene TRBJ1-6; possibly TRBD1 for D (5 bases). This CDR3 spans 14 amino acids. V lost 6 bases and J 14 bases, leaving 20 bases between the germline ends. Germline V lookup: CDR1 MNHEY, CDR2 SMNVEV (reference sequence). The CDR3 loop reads CASSYDRSVLTLHF. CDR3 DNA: TGTGCCAGCAGCTATGACAGATCGGTACTCACCCTCCACTTT.

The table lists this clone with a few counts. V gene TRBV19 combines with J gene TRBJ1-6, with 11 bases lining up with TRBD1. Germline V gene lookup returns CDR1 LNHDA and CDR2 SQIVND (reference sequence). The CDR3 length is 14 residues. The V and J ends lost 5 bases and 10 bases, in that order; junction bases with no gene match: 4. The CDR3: CASSAGQGGSPLHF. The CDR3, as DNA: TGTGCCAGTAGTGCGGGACAGGGGGGCTCACCCCTCCACTTT.

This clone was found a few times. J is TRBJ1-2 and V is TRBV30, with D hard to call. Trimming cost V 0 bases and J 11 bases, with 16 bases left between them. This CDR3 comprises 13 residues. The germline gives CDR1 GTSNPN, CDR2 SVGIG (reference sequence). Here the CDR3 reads CAWSVQGAPYYTF. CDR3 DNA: TGTGCCTGGAGTGTACAAGGCGCCCCCTATTACACCTTC.

The CDR3 sequence is CASSVGGDTGELFF. CDR3 DNA: TGTGCCAGCAGCGTTGGAGGGGACACCGGGGAGCTGTTTTTT. The chain has TRBV9 and TRBJ2-2; maybe TRBD2 (6 bases). The germline CDR1 and CDR2 sequences are SGDLS and YYNGEE. This CDR3 has 14 residues. The V end lost 2 bases, the J end lost 3 bases, and 8 bases lay between the germline ends.

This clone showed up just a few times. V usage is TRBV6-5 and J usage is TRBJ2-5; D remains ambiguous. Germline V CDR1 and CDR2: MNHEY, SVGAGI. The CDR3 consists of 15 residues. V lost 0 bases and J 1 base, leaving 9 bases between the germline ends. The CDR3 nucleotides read TGTGCCAGCAGTTACTCTTGGAACACCCAAGAGACCCAGTACTTC. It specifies CASSYSWNTQETQYF.

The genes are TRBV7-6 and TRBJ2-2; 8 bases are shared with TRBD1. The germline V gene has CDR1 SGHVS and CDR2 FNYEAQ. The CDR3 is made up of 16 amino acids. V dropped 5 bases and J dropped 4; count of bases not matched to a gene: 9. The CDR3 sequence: CASSRLGQGVTGELFF. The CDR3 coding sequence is TGTGCCAGCAGCCGCCTTGGACAGGGCGTCACCGGGGAGCTGTTTTTT.

The CDR3 reads CASSFLGAGPYEQYF. Here the CDR3 DNA reads TGTGCCAGCAGCTTTCTGGGTGCTGGGCCCTACGAGCAGTACTTC. The V gene is TRBV5-6, the J gene TRBJ2-7; D gene uncertain. From germline, CDR1 is SGHDT and CDR2 YYEEEE. V dropped 2 bases and J dropped 2 bases, with 14 bases sitting between them. CDR3 length equals 15 residues.

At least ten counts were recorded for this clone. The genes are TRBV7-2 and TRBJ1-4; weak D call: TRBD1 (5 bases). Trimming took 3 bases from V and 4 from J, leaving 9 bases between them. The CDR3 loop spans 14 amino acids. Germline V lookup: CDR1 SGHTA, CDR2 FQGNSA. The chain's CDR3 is CASSFRQSNEKLFF. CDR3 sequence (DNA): TGTGCCAGCAGCTTCAGACAGAGTAATGAAAAACTGTTTTTT. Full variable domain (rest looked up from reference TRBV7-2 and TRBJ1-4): GAGVSQSPSNKVTEKGKDVELRCDPISGHTALYWYRQSLGQGLEFLIYFQGNSAPDKSGLPSDRFSAERTGGSVSTLTIQRTQQEDSAVYLCASSFRQSNEKLFFGSGTQLSVL.

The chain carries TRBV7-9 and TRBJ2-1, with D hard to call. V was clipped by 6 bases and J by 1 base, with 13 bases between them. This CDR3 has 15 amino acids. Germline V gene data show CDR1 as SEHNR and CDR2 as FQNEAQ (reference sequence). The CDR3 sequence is CASSPLGTSYNEQFF. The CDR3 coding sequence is TGTGCCAGCAGTCCCTTGGGCACATCCTACAATGAGCAGTTCTTC.

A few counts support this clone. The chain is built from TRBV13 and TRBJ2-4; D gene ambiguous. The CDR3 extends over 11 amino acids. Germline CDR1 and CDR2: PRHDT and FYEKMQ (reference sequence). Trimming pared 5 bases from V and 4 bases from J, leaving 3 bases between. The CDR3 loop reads CASSRKNIQYF. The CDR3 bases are TGTGCCAGCAGCCGAAAAAACATTCAGTACTTC.

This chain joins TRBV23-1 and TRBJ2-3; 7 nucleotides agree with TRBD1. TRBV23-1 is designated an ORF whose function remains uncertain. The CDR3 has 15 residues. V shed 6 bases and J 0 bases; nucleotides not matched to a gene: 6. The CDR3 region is CASRYTGESTDTQYF. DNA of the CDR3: TGCGCCAGCAGATACACAGGGGAGAGCACAGATACGCAGTATTTT.